Below, 11 T cell receptor beta chains from the same sample are listed, as sequenced in a study of blood T cell repertoires in COVID-19. Libraries were prepared by immunoSEQ multiplex PCR; TCRdb keeps only in-frame clonotypes and omits some of them. The sample lists 150,000 or so clones, over 70% occurring once. Sequenced sample: PBMCs or T cells enriched from blood (not recorded which). The receptors stem from a man in his 70s who had been exposed to COVID-19.

The chain carries TRBV7-9 and TRBJ1-2; 9 positions match TRBD1. Germline loops: CDR1 SEHNR, CDR2 FQNEAQ (reference sequence). The CDR3 has 15 residues. The junction had 5 bases not matched to a gene; V was cut back by 1 base and J by 5 bases. The CDR3 protein is CASSLDGTGWYGYTF. CDR3 in DNA: TGTGCCAGCAGCTTAGACGGGACAGGGTGGTATGGCTACACCTTC.

The rearrangement joins TRBV28 to TRBJ2-2; 9 bases fit TRBD1. Looked up from germline, CDR1 is MDHEN and CDR2 is SYDVKM. The CDR3 is 15 residues long. V trimming: 6 bases; J trimming: 6 bases; junction bases outside the gene matches: 8. DNA of the CDR3: TGTGCCAGCAGGGGGGGGACAGGGAGATCCGGGGAGCTGTTTTTT. Translating it yields CASRGGTGRSGELFF. Together with reference TRBV28 and TRBJ2-2, the CDR3 gives the full variable domain: DVKVTQSSRYLVKRTGEKVFLECVQDMDHENMFWYRQDPGLGLRLIYFSYDVKMKEKGDIPEGYSVSREKKERFSLILESASTNQTSMYLCASRGGTGRSGELFFGEGSRLTVL.

This clone was counted many times. V usage is TRBV4-1 and J usage is TRBJ2-7; D is uncertain. The CDR3 has 15 amino acids. V dropped 1 base and J dropped 4 bases, with 14 bases sitting between them. CDR1 MGHRA and CDR2 YSYEKL come from the germline V gene. CDR3 loop: CASSQVVDFGYEQYF. The CDR3 region has the DNA TGCGCCAGCAGCCAAGTTGTAGACTTTGGGTACGAGCAGTACTTC.

The rearrangement uses TRBV28 and TRBJ1-1; 8 nucleotides agree with TRBD1. Trimming cost V 3 bases and J 4 bases; bases outside gene matches: 13. This CDR3 is built from 17 residues. Germline loops: CDR1 MDHEN, CDR2 SYDVKM. CDR3 coding DNA: TGTGCCAGCAGTTTCGGGGGCAGGGGGCGTCCGGCCACTGAAGCTTTCTTT. Encoded protein: CASSFGGRGRPATEAFF.

The rearrangement links TRBV11-2 to TRBJ2-2, with D possibly matching TRBD2 (6 bases). Trimming stripped 5 bases from V and 9 bases from J, with 16 bases between. Germline values: CDR1 SGHAT, CDR2 FQNNGV. The CDR3 spans 14 residues. The CDR3 region has the DNA TGTGCCAGCAGCACCCCGCGGAGGGTTCGGGAGCTGTTTTTT. Translated: CASSTPRRVRELFF.

This chain joins TRBV5-4 and TRBJ2-1; 7 nucleotides agree with TRBD1. With 4 bases clipped from V and 7 bases from J, the junction kept 11 bases outside the gene matches. This CDR3 spans 15 amino acids. Germline values: CDR1 SGHNT, CDR2 YYREEE (reference sequence). In nucleotides, the CDR3 is TGTGCCAGCAGCCCTTTCGCAGGGGGTGGGAATGAGCAGTTCTTC. Protein sequence: CASSPFAGGGNEQFF.

The rearrangement links TRBV7-2 to TRBJ2-1; tentative D call: TRBD2 (5 bases). Trimming removed 1 base from V and 3 bases from J, with 10 bases in between. Germline V gene sequence: CDR1 SGHTA, CDR2 FQGNSA. This CDR3 has 15 amino acids. For the CDR3, the DNA is TGTGCCAGCAGCTTAGGGCGGGTAATCTACAATGAGCAGTTCTTC. It yields the protein CASSLGRVIYNEQFF.

The chain uses TRBV29-1 and TRBJ2-2, with D possibly matching TRBD2 (5 bases). The CDR3 is 13 residues long. From germline, CDR1 is SQVTM and CDR2 ANQGSEA. The V gene lost 5 bases and the J gene lost 6 bases, with 13 bases spanning the gap. For the CDR3, the DNA is TGCAGCGTTCGGTATCGAGGGTCCGGGGAGCTGTTTTTT. It is translated as CSVRYRGSGELFF.

The chain combines TRBV20-1 with TRBJ2-7; D might be TRBD1 (6 bases). The CDR3 contains 11 residues. V shed 5 bases and J shed 4 bases, with 9 bases lying between them. Germline CDR1 is DFQATT and CDR2 is SNEGSKA (reference sequence). CDR3 bases: TGCAGTGCTCCACAGGGTTACGAGCAGTACTTC. It encodes CSAPQGYEQYF.

V usage is TRBV5-4 and J usage is TRBJ2-3, with 7 bases fitting TRBD2. Looked up from germline, CDR1 is SGHNT and CDR2 is YYREEE (reference sequence). This CDR3 region has 17 residues. V dropped 3 bases and J dropped 0; count of bases not matched to a gene: 10. The CDR3, as DNA: TGTGCCAGCAGCTGGGAGGGGCTAGCTGTAAGCACAGATACGCAGTATTTT. The encoded protein is CASSWEGLAVSTDTQYF.

The chain is built from TRBV12-3 or TRBV12-4 and TRBJ1-2; D possibly corresponds to TRBD1 (6 bases). The CDR3 length is 13 residues. V lost 1 base and J lost 7, with 10 bases in between. CDR3 in amino acids: CASSLGQGFGYTF. For the CDR3, the DNA is TGTGCCAGCAGTTTAGGTCAGGGGTTTGGCTACACCTTC.